This record looks at one T cell receptor beta chain sequence and its context. The data derive from a study of cytomegalovirus exposure and HLA in healthy donors. The wider study: Assignment to the Caucasian-associated ancestry cluster applied to around 76% of the approximately 360 genotyped donors.

The CDR3 has 17 amino acids. The V segment lost 3 bases and the J segment 7 bases; nucleotides outside the gene matches: 12. Per germline, CDR1 SGHNT and CDR2 YYREEE (reference sequence). The PCR used 60 Vbeta and 13 Jbeta primers. How the authors handled the data: Approximately 9.9 million of 80 million to 85 million unique TCR beta chains were shared, per a later count. Here immunoSEQ multiplex PCR was the method, and the copy in TCRdb shows in-frame clones only, minus some. V and J calls and clone size come straight from that table; D and trimming were deduced from the DNA. The table includes some 220,000 clones, approximately 85% detected once.

The sequencing input was PBMCs. This TCR was sampled from a girl aged 2-10 years in good health and CMV-seronegative. This chain uses TRBV5-4 with TRBJ2-1; TRBD2 aligns across 11 bases. The CDR3 spells CASSSGTSGRGINEQFF. CDR3 sequence (DNA): TGTGCCAGCAGCTCCGGGACTAGCGGCCGGGGCATAAATGAGCAGTTCTTC. The full variable domain, rest sourced from reference TRBV5-4 and TRBJ2-1, is ETGVTQSPTHLIKTRGQQVTLRCSSQSGHNTVSWYQQALGQGPQFIFQYYREEENGRGNFPPRFSGLQFPNYSSELNVNALELDDSALYLCASSSGTSGRGINEQFFGPGTRLTVL.